This is a list of T cell receptor beta chains from one sample in a study of blood T cell repertoires in COVID-19. The method was immunoSEQ multiplex PCR; TCRdb's version includes in-frame clones alone and lacks a portion of them. The repertoire consists of 150,000 to 200,000 clones, with 82% occurring once and the leading ten covering about 8.4%. Sequencing was done on a sample of peripheral blood. These receptors were taken from a woman aged 70-85 years with acute or convalescent COVID-19. Both conserved end residues are part of each CDR3. The D gene is left open where the match is weak. Clone size is shown for a subset of rows, as once, few, many or a class of expanded clone.

abundance	j_gene	d_gene	v_gene	CDR3aa	CDR3nt
.	TRBJ1-2	.	TRBV18	CASSPQGGYGYTF	TGTGCCAGCTCACCTCAAGGGGGCTATGGCTACACCTTC
.	TRBJ1-4	TRBD1	TRBV19	CASSLVTGTNEKLFF	TGTGCCAGTAGTCTAGTGACAGGGACTAATGAAAAACTGTTTTTT
.	TRBJ2-2	.	TRBV3-1/TRBV3-2	CASSQGTSRNTGELFF	TGTGCCAGCAGCCAAGGTACTAGCAGGAACACCGGGGAGCTGTTTTTT
.	TRBJ2-1	.	TRBV20-1	CSAMADNEQFF	TGCAGTGCTATGGCCGACAATGAGCAGTTCTTC
.	TRBJ1-5	TRBD1	TRBV3-1/TRBV3-2	CASSPGQGRQPQHF	TGTGCCAGCAGCCCCGGACAGGGAAGACAGCCCCAGCATTTT
once	TRBJ2-2	TRBD1	TRBV2	CAGSARDRRNTGELFF	TGTGCCGGCAGTGCCCGGGACAGAAGAAACACCGGGGAGCTGTTTTTT
.	TRBJ2-1	TRBD2	TRBV5-6	CASQRLASDNEQFF	TGTGCCAGCCAAAGACTAGCATCCGACAATGAGCAGTTCTTC
.	TRBJ1-3	.	TRBV5-6	CASSVDRTGNTIYF	TGTGCCAGCAGCGTTGACAGGACTGGAAACACCATATATTTT
.	TRBJ1-5	.	TRBV30	CAWSVGQPQHF	TGTGCCTGGAGCGTCGGTCAGCCCCAGCATTTT
.	TRBJ1-2	.	TRBV6-5	CASRRRVYGYTF	TGTGCCAGCAGACGTAGAGTCTATGGCTACACCTTC
.	TRBJ1-1	.	TRBV10-3	CAIRRDGDTEAFF	TGTGCCATCAGGAGGGATGGGGACACTGAAGCTTTCTTT